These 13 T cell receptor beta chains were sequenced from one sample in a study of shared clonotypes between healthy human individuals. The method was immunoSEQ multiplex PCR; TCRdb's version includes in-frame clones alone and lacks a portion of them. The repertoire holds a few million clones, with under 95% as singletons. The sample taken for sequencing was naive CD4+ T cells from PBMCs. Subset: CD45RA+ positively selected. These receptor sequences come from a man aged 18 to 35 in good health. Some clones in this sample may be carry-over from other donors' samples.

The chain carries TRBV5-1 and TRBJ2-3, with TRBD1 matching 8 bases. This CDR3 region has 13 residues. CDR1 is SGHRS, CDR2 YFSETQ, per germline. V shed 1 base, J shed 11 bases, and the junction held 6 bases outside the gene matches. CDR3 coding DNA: TGCGCCAGCAGCTTGAGACAGGGGATTATGCAGTATTTT. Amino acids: CASSLRQGIMQYF.

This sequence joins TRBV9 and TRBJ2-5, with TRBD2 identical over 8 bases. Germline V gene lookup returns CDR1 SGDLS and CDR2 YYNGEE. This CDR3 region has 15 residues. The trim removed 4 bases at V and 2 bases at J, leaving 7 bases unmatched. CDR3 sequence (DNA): TGTGCCAGCAGCCCCGGGGGGGGCGGGCAAGAGACCCAGTACTTC. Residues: CASSPGGGGQETQYF. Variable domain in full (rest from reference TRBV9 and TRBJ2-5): DSGVTQTPKHLITATGQRVTLRCSPRSGDLSVYWYQQSLDQGLQFLIQYYNGEERAKGNILERFSAQQFPDLHSELNLSSLELGDSALYFCASSPGGGGQETQYFGPGTRLLVL.

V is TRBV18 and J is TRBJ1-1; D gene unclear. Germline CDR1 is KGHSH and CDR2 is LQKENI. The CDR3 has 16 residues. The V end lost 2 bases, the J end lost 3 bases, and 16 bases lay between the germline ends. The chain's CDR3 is CASSPGRNQRDTEAFF. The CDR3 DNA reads TGTGCCAGCTCACCAGGACGGAACCAAAGGGACACTGAAGCTTTCTTT.

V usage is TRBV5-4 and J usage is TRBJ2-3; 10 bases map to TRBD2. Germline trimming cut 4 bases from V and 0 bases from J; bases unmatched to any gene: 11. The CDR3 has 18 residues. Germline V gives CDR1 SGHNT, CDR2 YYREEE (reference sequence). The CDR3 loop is CASSPRTGLAESTDTQYF. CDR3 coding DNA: TGTGCCAGCAGCCCGAGGACAGGACTAGCGGAAAGCACAGATACGCAGTATTTT.

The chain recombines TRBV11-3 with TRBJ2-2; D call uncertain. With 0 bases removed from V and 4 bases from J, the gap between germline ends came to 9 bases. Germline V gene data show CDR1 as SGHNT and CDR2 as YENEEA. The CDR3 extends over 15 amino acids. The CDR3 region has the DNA TGTGCCAGCAGCTTAGAGGGCAGTAGCACCGGGGAGCTGTTTTTT. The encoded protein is CASSLEGSSTGELFF.

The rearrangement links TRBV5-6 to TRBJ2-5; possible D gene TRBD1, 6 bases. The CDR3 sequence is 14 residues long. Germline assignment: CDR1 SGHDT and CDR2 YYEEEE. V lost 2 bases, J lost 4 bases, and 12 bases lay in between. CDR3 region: CASSFRTGRETQYF. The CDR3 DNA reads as TGTGCCAGCAGCTTCCGTACAGGGAGAGAGACCCAGTACTTC. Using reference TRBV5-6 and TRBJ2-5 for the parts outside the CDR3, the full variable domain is DAGVTQSPTHLIKTRGQQVTLRCSPKSGHDTVSWYQQALGQGPQFIFQYYEEEERQRGNFPDRFSGHQFPNYSSELNVNALLLGDSALYLCASSFRTGRETQYFGPGTRLLVL.

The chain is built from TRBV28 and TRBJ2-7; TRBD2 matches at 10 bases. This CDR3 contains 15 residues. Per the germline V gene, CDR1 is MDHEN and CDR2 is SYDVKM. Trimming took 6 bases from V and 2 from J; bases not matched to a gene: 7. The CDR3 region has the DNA TGTGCCAGCAGCCCACCCCTAGCGGGGGCCTACGAGCAGTACTTC. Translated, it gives CASSPPLAGAYEQYF.

The DNA for the CDR3 is TGCGCCAGCAGCTTGGGTTGGGACCCCTCCTACGAGCAGTACTTC. Translated, it gives CASSLGWDPSYEQYF. This rearrangement joins TRBV5-1 to TRBJ2-7, with D tentatively TRBD1 or TRBD2 (5 bases each). Looked up from germline, CDR1 is SGHRS and CDR2 is YFSETQ. The CDR3 totals 15 residues. V was trimmed by 0 bases and J by 0 bases, leaving 10 bases between them.

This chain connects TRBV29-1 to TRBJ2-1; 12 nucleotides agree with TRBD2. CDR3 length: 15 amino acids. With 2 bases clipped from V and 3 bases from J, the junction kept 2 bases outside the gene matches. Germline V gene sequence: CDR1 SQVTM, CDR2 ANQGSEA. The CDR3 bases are TGCAGCGTTGAATGGACTAGCGGGAACTACAATGAGCAGTTCTTC. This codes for CSVEWTSGNYNEQFF.

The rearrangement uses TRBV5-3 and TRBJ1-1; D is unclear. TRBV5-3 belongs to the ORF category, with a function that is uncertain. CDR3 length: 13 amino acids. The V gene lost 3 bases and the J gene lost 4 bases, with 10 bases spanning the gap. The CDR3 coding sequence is TGTGCCAGAAGCTCGGTATTGTCCACTGAAGCTTTCTTT. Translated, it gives CARSSVLSTEAFF.

In nucleotides, the CDR3 is TGTGCCAGCAGCTCCCCGGAGACGACCCAGTACTTC. Its translation: CASSSPETTQYF. V and J are TRBV7-6 and TRBJ2-5, with unresolved D. CDR3 size: 12 residues. The V gene lost 4 bases and the J gene lost 7 bases, with 10 bases spanning the gap. Germline V gene sequence: CDR1 SGHVS, CDR2 FNYEAQ.

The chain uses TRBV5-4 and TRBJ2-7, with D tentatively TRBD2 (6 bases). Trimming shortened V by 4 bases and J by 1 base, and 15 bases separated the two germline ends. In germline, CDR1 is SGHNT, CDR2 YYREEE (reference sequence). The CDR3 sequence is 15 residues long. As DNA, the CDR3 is TGTGCCAGCAGCCCCCCGGGACTGAGGTCCTACGAGCAGTACTTC. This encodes CASSPPGLRSYEQYF.

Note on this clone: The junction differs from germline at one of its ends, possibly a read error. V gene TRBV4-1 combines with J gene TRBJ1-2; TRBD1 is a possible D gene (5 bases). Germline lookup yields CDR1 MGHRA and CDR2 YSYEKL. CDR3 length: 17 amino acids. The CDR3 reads CASSQDWRVTGTYGYAF. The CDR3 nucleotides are TGCGCCAGCAGCCAAGATTGGCGAGTTACAGGAACTTATGGCTACGCCTTC.